This T cell receptor beta chain was recorded in a study of OX40 agonist ivuxolimab in advanced cancers. Study-level background: Prior anti-PD-1, anti-PD-L1 or anti-CTLA-4 therapy was allowed; roughly 40% had some. There were three patients with partial responses, one having hepatocellular carcinoma and two cutaneous melanoma.

Assay: immunoSEQ multiplex PCR; the TCRdb copy retains only in-frame clones and omits some. The sample shows approximately 70,000 clones, about 86% of them seen only once. Trimming cost V 6 bases and J 0 bases; bases outside gene matches: 7. CDR3 size: 17 residues. Germline CDR1 and CDR2: SNHLY and FYNNEI. The chain employs TRBV2 and TRBJ2-6; TRBD1 aligns across 8 bases. Sequenced here: CD4+ or CD8+ T cells sorted from blood, sampled in a trial of the OX40 agonist ivuxolimab. This TCR derives from an adult with an advanced solid tumor such as melanoma, head and neck, liver or kidney cancer. The CDR3 spells CASRDRGFLSGANVLTF. The CDR3 DNA reads as TGTGCCAGCAGAGACAGGGGATTTCTCTCTGGGGCCAACGTCCTGACTTTC.